This TCR beta chain appears in the sequencing data of a study of T cells in Graves' hyperthyroidism and ophthalmopathy. RNA transcripts were the template for amplifying TCR beta CDR3 regions. With the HTBI primer set, the TCR CDR3 went through a first round of RT-PCR. TCRdb ran MiXCR on the multiplex PCR reads and lists one entry per CDR3 protein. The data hold about 260,000 distinct CDR3 sequences, with approximately 23% observed a single time. Trimming cost V 0 bases and J 0 bases, with 16 bases left between them. The germline V gene encodes CDR1 SGHRS and CDR2 YFSETQ. This CDR3 contains 17 residues.

The sequence derives from a man aged 25-45 years with Graves' ophthalmopathy. The genes are TRBV5-1 and TRBJ2-7; tentatively, D is TRBD2 (5 bases). Sequencing input: blood. CDR3 protein: CASSLDPRGAASYEQYF. CDR3 sequence (DNA): TGCGCCAGCAGCTTGGACCCCCGGGGAGCCGCCTCCTACGAGCAGTACTTC.